This T cell receptor (beta chain) emerged from a study of human T cells and chemical hapten exposure. Study summary: Skin of the upper inner arm, around 2 cm by around 2 cm, received 2% DPC for sensitization.

Time point: patch test 1, 2 weeks after DPC sensitization. Treatment denoted: therapeutic diphenylcyclopropenone sensitization with weekly scalp DPC. This CDR3 has 13 amino acids. Germline V gene lookup returns CDR1 SGHTA and CDR2 FQGNSA. The V end was cut by 2 bases, the J end by 5 bases, with 8 bases between. A single record per CDR3 protein comes from TCRdb applying MiXCR to the RACE reads. There are roughly 200,000 distinct CDR3 sequences in the sample; around 20% occur only once, and under 8.5% lies in the top ten. The chain links TRBV7-2 to TRBJ2-3; maybe TRBD2 (6 bases). The sequence was obtained from a woman aged 50 to 60 with alopecia areata. Some clones in this sample may be carry-over from other donors' samples. The source material was whole blood, sampled in connection with sensitization to the hapten diphenylcyclopropenone (DPC). Here the CDR3 reads CASSLTGGDTQYF. The CDR3 DNA reads TGTGCCAGCAGCTTAACCGGGGGAGATACGCAGTATTTT.